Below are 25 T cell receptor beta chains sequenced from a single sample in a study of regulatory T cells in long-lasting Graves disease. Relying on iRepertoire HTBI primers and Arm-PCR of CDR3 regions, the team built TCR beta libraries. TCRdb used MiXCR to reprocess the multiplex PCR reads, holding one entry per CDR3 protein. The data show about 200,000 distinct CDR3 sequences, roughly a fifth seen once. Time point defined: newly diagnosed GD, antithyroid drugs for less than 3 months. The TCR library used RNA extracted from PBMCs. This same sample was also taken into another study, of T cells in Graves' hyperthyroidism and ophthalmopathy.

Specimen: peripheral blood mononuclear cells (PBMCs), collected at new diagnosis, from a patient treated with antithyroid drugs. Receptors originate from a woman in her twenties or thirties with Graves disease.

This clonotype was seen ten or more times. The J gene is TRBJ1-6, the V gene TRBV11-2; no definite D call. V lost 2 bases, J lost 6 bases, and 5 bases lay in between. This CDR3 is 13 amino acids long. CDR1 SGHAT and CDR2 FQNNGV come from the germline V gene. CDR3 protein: CASSLRSNSPLHF. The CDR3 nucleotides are TGTGCCAGCAGCTTAAGGAGTAATTCACCCCTCCACTTT.

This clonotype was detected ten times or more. CDR3 amino acids: CASSLGVFTDTQYF. DNA of the CDR3: TGTGCCAGCAGTTTAGGGGTCTTCACAGATACGCAGTATTTT. The chain links TRBV28 to TRBJ2-3; D remains ambiguous. CDR1 is MDHEN, CDR2 SYDVKM, per germline. V lost 2 bases to trimming and J lost 2 bases, with 8 bases between them. The CDR3 runs to 14 residues.

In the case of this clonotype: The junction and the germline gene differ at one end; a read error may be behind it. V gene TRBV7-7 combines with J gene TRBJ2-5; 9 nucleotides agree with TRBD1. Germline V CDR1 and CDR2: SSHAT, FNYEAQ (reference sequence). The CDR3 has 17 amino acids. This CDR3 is CASSPPPGQGNEETQYF. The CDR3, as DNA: TGTGCTAGCAGTCCCCCCCCGGGACAGGGAAACGAAGAGACCCAGTACTTC.

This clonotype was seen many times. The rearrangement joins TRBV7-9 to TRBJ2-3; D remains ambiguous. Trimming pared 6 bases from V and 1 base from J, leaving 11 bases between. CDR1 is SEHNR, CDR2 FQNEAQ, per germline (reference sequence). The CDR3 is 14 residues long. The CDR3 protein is CASRKGSGTDTQYF. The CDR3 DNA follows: TGTGCCAGCAGAAAAGGGTCCGGCACAGATACGCAGTATTTT.

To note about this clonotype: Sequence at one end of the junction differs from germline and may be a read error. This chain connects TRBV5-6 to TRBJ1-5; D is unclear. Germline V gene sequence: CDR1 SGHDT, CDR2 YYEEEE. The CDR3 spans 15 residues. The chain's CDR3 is CASSLRRHSNRPQHF. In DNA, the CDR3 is TGTGCCAGCAGCTTGAGGAGGCATAGCAATCGGCCCCAGCATTTT.

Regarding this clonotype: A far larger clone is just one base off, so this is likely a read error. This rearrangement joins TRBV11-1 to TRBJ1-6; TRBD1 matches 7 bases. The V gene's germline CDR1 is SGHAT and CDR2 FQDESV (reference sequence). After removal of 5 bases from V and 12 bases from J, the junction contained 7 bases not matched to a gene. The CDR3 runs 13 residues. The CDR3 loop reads CASSTQGGKPLHF. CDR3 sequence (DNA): TGTGCCAGCAGCACCCAGGGGGGCAAACCCCTCCACTTT. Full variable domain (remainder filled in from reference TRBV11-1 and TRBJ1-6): EAEVAQSPRYKITEKSQAVAFWCDPISGHATLYWYRQILGQGPELLVQFQDESVVDDSQLPKDRFSAERLKGVDSTLKIQPAELGDSAMYLCASSTQGGKPLHFGNGTRLTVT.

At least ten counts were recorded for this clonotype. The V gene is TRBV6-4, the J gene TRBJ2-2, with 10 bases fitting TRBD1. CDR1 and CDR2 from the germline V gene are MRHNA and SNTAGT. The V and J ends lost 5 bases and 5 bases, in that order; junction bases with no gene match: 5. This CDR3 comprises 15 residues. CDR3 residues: CASSPGTGETGELFF. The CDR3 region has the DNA TGTGCCAGCAGTCCCGGGACAGGGGAAACCGGGGAGCTGTTTTTT.

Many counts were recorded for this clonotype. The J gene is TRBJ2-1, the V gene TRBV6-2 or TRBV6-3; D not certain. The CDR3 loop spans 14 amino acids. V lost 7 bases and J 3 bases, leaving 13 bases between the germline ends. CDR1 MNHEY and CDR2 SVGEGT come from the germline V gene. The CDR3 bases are TGTGCCAGCACCCCTATTATTAACTACAATGAGCAGTTCTTC. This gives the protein CASTPIINYNEQFF.

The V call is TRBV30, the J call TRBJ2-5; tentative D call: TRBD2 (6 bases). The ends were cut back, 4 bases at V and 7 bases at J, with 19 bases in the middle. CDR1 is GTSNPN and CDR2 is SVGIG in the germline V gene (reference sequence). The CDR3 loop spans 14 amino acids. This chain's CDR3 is CAWNRGWSEGTQYF. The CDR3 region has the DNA TGTGCCTGGAATCGGGGGTGGTCCGAAGGGACCCAGTACTTC.

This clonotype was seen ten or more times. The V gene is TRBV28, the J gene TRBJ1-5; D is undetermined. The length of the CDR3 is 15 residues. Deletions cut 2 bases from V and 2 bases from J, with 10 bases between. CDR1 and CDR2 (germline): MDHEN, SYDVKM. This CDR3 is CASSLRTSGNQPQHF. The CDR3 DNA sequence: TGTGCCAGCAGTTTACGGACCTCGGGCAATCAGCCCCAGCATTTT.

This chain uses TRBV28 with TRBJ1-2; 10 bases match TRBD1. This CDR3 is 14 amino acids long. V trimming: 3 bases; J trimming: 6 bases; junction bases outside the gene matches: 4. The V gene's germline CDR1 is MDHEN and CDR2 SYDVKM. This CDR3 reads CASSLDRGWNGYTF. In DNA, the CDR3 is TGTGCCAGCAGTTTGGACAGGGGGTGGAATGGCTACACCTTC.

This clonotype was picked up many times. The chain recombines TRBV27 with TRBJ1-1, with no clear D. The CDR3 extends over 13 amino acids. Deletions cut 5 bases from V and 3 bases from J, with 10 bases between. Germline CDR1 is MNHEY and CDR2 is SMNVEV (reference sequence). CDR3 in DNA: TGTGCCAGCAGTCTCGACATAGACACTGAAGCTTTCTTT. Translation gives CASSLDIDTEAFF.

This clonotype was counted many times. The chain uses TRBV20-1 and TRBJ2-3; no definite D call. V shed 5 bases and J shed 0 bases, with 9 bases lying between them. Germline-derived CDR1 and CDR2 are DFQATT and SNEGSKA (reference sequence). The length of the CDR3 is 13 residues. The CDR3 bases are TGCAGTGCTTACCGAACTAGCACAGATACGCAGTATTTT. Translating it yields CSAYRTSTDTQYF.

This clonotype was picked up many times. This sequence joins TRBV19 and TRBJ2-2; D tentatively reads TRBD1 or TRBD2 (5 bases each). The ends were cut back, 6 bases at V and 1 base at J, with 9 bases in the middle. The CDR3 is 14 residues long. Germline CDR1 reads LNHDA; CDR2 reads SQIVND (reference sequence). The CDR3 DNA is TGTGCCAGTAGGGGTGGGGGGAACACCGGGGAGCTGTTTTTT. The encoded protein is CASRGGGNTGELFF.

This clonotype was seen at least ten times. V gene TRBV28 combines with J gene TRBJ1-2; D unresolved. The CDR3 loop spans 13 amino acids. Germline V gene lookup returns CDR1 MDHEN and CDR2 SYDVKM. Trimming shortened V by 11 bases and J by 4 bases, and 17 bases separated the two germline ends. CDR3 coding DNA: TGTGCCGCCCAGGATCAACGGGGCTATGGCTACACCTTC. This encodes CAAQDQRGYGYTF.

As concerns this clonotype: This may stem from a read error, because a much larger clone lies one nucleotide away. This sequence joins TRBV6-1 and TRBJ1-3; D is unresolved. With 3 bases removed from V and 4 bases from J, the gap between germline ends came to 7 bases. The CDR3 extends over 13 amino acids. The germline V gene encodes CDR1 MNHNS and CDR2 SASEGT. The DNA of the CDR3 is TGTGCCAGCAGTGAGTCGTTGGGAAACACCATATATTTT. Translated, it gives CASSESLGNTIYF.

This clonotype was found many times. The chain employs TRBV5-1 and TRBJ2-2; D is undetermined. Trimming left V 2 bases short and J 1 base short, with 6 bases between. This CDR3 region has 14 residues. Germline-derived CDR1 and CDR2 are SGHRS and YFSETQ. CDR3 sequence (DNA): TGCGCCAGCAGCTTCGAAGGGAACACCGGGGAGCTGTTTTTT. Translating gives CASSFEGNTGELFF.

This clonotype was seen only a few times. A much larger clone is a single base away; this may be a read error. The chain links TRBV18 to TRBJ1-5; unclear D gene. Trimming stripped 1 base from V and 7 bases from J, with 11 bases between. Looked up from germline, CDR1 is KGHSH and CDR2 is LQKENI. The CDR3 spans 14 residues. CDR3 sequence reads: CASSPLGKTQPQHF. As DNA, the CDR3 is TGTGCCAGCTCACCACTGGGGAAAACCCAGCCCCAGCATTTT.

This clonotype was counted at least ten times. CDR3 DNA: TGTGCCAGCAGCCAAGACCTGGGACGGGACACTGAAGCTTTCTTT. The encoded protein is CASSQDLGRDTEAFF. The J gene is TRBJ1-1, the V gene TRBV14; maybe TRBD1 (5 bases). Germline V CDR1 and CDR2: SGHDN, FVKESK. This CDR3 is built from 15 residues. Trimming took 0 bases from V and 3 from J, leaving 11 bases between them.

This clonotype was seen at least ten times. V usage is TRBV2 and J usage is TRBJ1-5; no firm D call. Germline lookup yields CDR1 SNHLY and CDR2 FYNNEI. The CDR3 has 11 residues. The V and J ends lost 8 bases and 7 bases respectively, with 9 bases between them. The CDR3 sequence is CASSDQQPQHF. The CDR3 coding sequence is TGTGCCAGCTCTGATCAACAGCCCCAGCATTTT.

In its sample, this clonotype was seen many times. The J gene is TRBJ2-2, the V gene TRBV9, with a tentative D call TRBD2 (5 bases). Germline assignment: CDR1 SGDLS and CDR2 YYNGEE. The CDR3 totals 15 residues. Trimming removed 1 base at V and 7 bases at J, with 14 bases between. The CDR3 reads CASSVNRTSDGELFF. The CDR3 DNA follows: TGTGCCAGCAGCGTAAATAGGACTTCAGACGGGGAGCTGTTTTTT.

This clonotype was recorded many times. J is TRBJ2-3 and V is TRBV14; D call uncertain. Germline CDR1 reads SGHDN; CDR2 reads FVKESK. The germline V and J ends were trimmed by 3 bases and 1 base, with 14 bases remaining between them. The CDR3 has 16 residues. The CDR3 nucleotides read TGTGCCAGCAGCCAGGCCCCGGAGTCCCGCACAGATACGCAGTATTTT. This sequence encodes CASSQAPESRTDTQYF.

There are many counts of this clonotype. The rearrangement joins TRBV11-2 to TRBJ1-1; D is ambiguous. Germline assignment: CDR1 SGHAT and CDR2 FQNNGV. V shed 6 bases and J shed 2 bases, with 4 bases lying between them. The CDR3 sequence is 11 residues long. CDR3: CASRKNTEAFF. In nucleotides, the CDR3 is TGTGCCAGCAGGAAAAACACTGAAGCTTTCTTT.

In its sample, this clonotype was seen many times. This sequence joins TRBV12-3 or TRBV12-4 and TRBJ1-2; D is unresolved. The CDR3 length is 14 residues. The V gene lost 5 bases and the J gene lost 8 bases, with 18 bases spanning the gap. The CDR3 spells CASSPETVRQGYTF. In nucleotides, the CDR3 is TGTGCCAGCAGTCCTGAAACAGTCCGGCAGGGCTACACCTTC.

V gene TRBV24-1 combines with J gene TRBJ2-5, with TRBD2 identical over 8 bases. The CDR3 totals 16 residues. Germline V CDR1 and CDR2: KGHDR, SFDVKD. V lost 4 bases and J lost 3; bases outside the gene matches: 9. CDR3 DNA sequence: TGTGCCACCAGTGACGGGGGGGTAGCGGGGAAAGAGACCCAGTACTTC. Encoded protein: CATSDGGVAGKETQYF.